These 8 T cell receptor beta chains share one sample of origin, sequenced in a study of shared clonotypes between healthy human individuals. Repertoires were generated with immunoSEQ multiplex PCR, while TCRdb's copy carries only in-frame clones and drops some. Seen here are 1.5 million to 2.5 million clones, roughly 94% observed once, and the top ten hold 0.95% to 1.5%. Positive CCR7 selection of CD45RO-negative cells yielded the naive CD8 cells, and terminally differentiated effector memory CD45RA+ cells were excluded. The specimen sequenced was naive CD8+ T cells sorted from blood. All receptors come from a man younger than 30 in good health.

The chain has TRBV7-2 and TRBJ2-7, with TRBD2 as a possible D gene (6 bases). V shed 5 bases and J shed 3 bases, with 14 bases lying between them. The CDR3 sequence is 14 residues long. Germline V gives CDR1 SGHTA, CDR2 FQGNSA. The CDR3 loop is CASSPPGLFYEQYF. The CDR3 DNA is TGTGCCAGCAGCCCCCCGGGACTCTTCTACGAGCAGTACTTC.

This clone has just one count. V gene TRBV13 combines with J gene TRBJ1-3, with D unresolved. The V and J ends lost 2 bases and 2 bases respectively, with 7 bases between them. The germline gives CDR1 PRHDT, CDR2 FYEKMQ (reference sequence). The CDR3 contains 14 residues. CDR3 amino acids: CASSLFQAGNTIYF. Written as DNA, the CDR3 is TGTGCCAGCAGCTTATTCCAGGCTGGAAACACCATATATTTT.

This chain links TRBV10-2 with TRBJ2-7, with no clear D. CDR1 and CDR2 from the germline V gene are WSHSY and SAAADI. V lost 6 bases, J lost 0 bases, and 9 bases lay in between. This CDR3 is 13 amino acids long. CDR3 sequence (DNA): TGCGCCAGCAGGGCACCGAGCTCCTACGAGCAGTACTTC. This encodes CASRAPSSYEQYF.

The V gene is TRBV27, the J gene TRBJ2-1, with 10 bases that match TRBD2. Germline V gives CDR1 MNHEY, CDR2 SMNVEV (reference sequence). V trimming: 0 bases; J trimming: 6 bases; junction bases outside the gene matches: 5. CDR3 length equals 16 residues. The CDR3 here is CASSLSTSGVVNEQFF. CDR3 DNA: TGTGCCAGCAGTTTATCAACTAGCGGGGTAGTCAATGAGCAGTTCTTC.

J is TRBJ2-5 and V is TRBV27; no firm D call. The CDR3 runs to 16 residues. Germline CDR1 is MNHEY and CDR2 is SMNVEV (reference sequence). V dropped 5 bases and J dropped 1 base, with 17 bases sitting between them. Here the CDR3 reads CASSLLNARGQETQYF. Written as DNA, the CDR3 is TGTGCCAGCAGTCTCCTGAATGCTCGTGGCCAAGAGACCCAGTACTTC.

The V call is TRBV27, the J call TRBJ2-3; possibly TRBD1 for D (5 bases). The CDR3 is 16 residues long. Germline V gene data show CDR1 as MNHEY and CDR2 as SMNVEV (reference sequence). Trimming took 5 bases from V and 0 from J, leaving 15 bases between them. In DNA, the CDR3 is TGTGCCAGCAGTAGACAACAGGTTACTAGCACAGATACGCAGTATTTT. Translation: CASSRQQVTSTDTQYF.

The CDR3 is CASSYDPGAHAGELFF. The CDR3 DNA is TGTGCCAGCAGTTACGACCCGGGGGCGCATGCCGGGGAGCTGTTTTTT. The V call is TRBV6-6, the J call TRBJ2-2, with D perhaps being TRBD1 or TRBD2 (6 bases each). CDR1 and CDR2 from the germline V gene are MNHNY and SVGAGI (reference sequence). The CDR3 is 16 amino acids. Trimming stripped 2 bases from V and 6 bases from J, with 16 bases between.

The J gene is TRBJ1-4, the V gene TRBV13; 7 nucleotides match TRBD1. CDR3 length: 14 residues. After removal of 4 bases from V and 5 bases from J, the junction contained 4 bases not matched to a gene. Per germline, CDR1 PRHDT and CDR2 FYEKMQ (reference sequence). CDR3 sequence: CASSSGTENEKLFF. CDR3 sequence (DNA): TGTGCCAGCAGCTCCGGGACAGAGAATGAAAAACTGTTTTTT.